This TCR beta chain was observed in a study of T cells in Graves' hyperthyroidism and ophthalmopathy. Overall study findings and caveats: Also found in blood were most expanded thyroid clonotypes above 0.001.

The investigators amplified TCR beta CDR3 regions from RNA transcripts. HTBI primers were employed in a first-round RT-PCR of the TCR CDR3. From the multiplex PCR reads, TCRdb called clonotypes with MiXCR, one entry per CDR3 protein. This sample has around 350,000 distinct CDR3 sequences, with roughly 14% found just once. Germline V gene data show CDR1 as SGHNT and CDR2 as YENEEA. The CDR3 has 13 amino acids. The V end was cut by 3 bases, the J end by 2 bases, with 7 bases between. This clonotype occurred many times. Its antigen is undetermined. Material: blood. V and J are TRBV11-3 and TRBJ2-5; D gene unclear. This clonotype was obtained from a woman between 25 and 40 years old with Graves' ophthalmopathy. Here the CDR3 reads CASSFHTQETQYF. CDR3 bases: TGTGCCAGCAGCTTTCACACACAAGAGACCCAGTACTTC.